This TCR beta chain was profiled in a study of blood T cell dynamics during melanoma immunotherapy. Study-level background: Standard first-line treatment here was pembrolizumab or nivolumab plus ipilimumab in metastatic melanoma. Study results and caveats: Clones driving repertoire changes may be melanoma-specific or general immune activation.

DNA loading was fixed at roughly 0.35 ug for all bulk PBMC samples. Generated by immunoSEQ multiplex PCR, the TCRdb table keeps only in-frame clones and is missing some. The table includes about 12,000 clones, 88% detected once. V gave up 0 bases and J gave up 5 bases; unmatched junction bases: 7. There are 16 residues in the CDR3. Germline V gene sequence: CDR1 SGHRS, CDR2 YFSETQ. In regard to this clone: Its antigen is as yet unknown.

Sample time point: week 3, after first cycle of checkpoint inhibitor. Apart from a couple of fast progressors, RECIST 1.1 response was judged 12 weeks post-infusion. Material: blood, obtained from a patient treated with checkpoint blockade. The gene calls are TRBV5-1 and TRBJ2-5, with 10 bases that match TRBD1. This clonotype was obtained from a human donor with melanoma. The CDR3 coding sequence is TGCGCCAGCAGCTTGGCCGGGACAGGGGTACGGGAGACCCAGTACTTC. Its translation: CASSLAGTGVRETQYF.